This T cell receptor (beta chain) was found in a study of control samples from healthy donors and cancer patients. Method: immunoSEQ multiplex PCR; TCRdb's copy keeps in-frame clones and lacks some. The sample contains 90,000 to 100,000 clones, around three quarters of which appear only once. In germline, CDR1 is LNHDA, CDR2 SQIVND (reference sequence). The CDR3 extends over 14 amino acids. Trimming took 6 bases from V and 6 from J, leaving 15 bases between them. This sequence originates from a woman in her twenties or thirties in good health. The chain is built from TRBV19 and TRBJ2-1; D is ambiguous. Sequenced material: blood. CDR3 in amino acids: CASRLSQTGNEQFF. The CDR3 DNA sequence: TGTGCCAGTAGGTTGAGCCAAACGGGCAATGAGCAGTTCTTC.